This entry is about one T cell receptor (beta chain). These data are taken from a study of control samples from healthy donors and cancer patients. Here immunoSEQ multiplex PCR was the method, and the copy in TCRdb shows in-frame clones only, minus some. The sample consists of some 130,000 clones, roughly 92% of them appearing once. V lost 3 bases to trimming and J lost 3 bases, with 5 bases between them. The CDR3 has 12 residues. Sequencing used blood. J is TRBJ1-2 and V is TRBV12-3 or TRBV12-4; D remains unclear. The TCR originated in a man aged 18 to 35 in good health. CDR3 region: CASSLADYGYTF. DNA of the CDR3: TGTGCCAGCAGTTTGGCAGACTATGGCTACACCTTC.